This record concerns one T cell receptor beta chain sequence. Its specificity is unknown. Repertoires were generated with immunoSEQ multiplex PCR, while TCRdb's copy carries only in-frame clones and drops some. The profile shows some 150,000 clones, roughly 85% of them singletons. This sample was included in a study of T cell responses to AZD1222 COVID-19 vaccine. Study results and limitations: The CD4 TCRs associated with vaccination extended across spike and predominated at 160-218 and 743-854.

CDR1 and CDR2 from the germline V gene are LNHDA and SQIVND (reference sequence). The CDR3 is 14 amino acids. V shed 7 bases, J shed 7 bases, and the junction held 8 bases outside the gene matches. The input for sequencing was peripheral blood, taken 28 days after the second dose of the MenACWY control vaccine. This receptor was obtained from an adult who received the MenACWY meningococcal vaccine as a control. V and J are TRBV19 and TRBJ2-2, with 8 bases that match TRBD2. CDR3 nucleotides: TGTGCCAGTAACAGCGGGGGATCTGTCGGGGAGCTGTTTTTT. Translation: CASNSGGSVGELFF.